This is a list of T cell receptor beta chains from one sample in a study of cytomegalovirus exposure and HLA in healthy donors. Sequencing used immunoSEQ multiplex PCR; TCRdb keeps in-frame clones, though not all of them. The table lists 150,000 to 200,000 clones, roughly 83% of them singletons. Sequencing was performed on PBMCs. These TCRs come from a boy aged 5 to 17 in good health and CMV-seronegative. Each CDR3 is given with its conserved first and last residue. D genes are given only for firm matches. The size field is filled for only some rows; it gives once, few, many or a size class.

>.|TRBD2|TRBJ2-1|15|TRBV6-6
TGTGCCAGCAGTCGGGAACTAGCGGGTAACAATGAGCAGTTCTTC
CASSRELAGNNEQFF
>.|.|TRBJ1-5|13|TRBV27
TGTGCCAGCAGTGAAAACAGGGATCAGCCCCAGCATTTT
CASSENRDQPQHF
>.|TRBD2|TRBJ2-1|15|TRBV29-1
TGCAGCGCCAGAGGGACTAGCGGGGGGGTCAATGAGCAGTTCTTC
CSARGTSGGVNEQFF
>once|.|TRBJ2-3|15|TRBV9
TGTGCCAGCAGCCATCAGGGACTCTTCACAGATACGCAGTATTTT
CASSHQGLFTDTQYF
>.|TRBD1|TRBJ2-7|16|TRBV9
TGTGCCAGCAGCGTAGCCTCCGGGGACAGGGTAAGGGAGCAGTACTTC
CASSVASGDRVREQYF
>.|TRBD1|TRBJ2-3|14|TRBV13
TGTGCCAGCAGGAGGACAGGGACGATAGGGTCGCAGTATTTT
CASRRTGTIGSQYF
>.|.|TRBJ1-5|17|TRBV19
TGTGCCAGTAGTGAAGTCTTCGCAGGGTACGTGATTCAGCCCCAGCATTTT
CASSEVFAGYVIQPQHF
>.|TRBD1|TRBJ1-4|13|TRBV5-6
TGTGCCAGCAGCGAGGACAGGGGTGAAAAACTGTTTTTT
CASSEDRGEKLFF
>.|.|TRBJ2-3|16|TRBV5-3
TGTGCCAGAAGCTTGGGTTCTGACACTAGCACAGATACGCAGTATTTT
CARSLGSDTSTDTQYF
>.|.|TRBJ1-1|12|TRBV11-2
TGTGCCAGCAGCTTAATGGGACATGAAGCTTTCTTT
CASSLMGHEAFF
>.|TRBD1|TRBJ1-2|15|TRBV5-1
TGCGCCAGCAGCTTCGGACAGGGGGATCCCTATGGCTACACCTTC
CASSFGQGDPYGYTF
>.|.|TRBJ1-4|14|TRBV6-5
TGTGCCAGCAGTTCGACAGCTTTTAATGAAAAACTGTTTTTT
CASSSTAFNEKLFF
>.|.|TRBJ1-5|15|TRBV7-2
TGTGCCAGCAGCTTGAGGGCCAGCGTCACTCAGCCCCGGCATTTT
CASSLRASVTQPRHF
>.|TRBD2|TRBJ2-5|17|TRBV7-9
TGTGCCAGCAGCTTAGCCCTATTAGCGGGGAACCAAGAGACCCAGTACTTC
CASSLALLAGNQETQYF
>.|.|TRBJ1-2|14|TRBV6-5
TGTGCCAGCAGCCCTAGTTTAGGGGTTCCCGGCTACACCTTC
CASSPSLGVPGYTF
>.|.|TRBJ2-7|13|TRBV30
TGTGCCTGGAGTCCCCTCCGTGCCTACGAGCAGTACTTC
CAWSPLRAYEQYF
>few|.|TRBJ1-1|13|TRBV30
TGTGCCTGGAGTGTCGGGGTGGGGACTGAAGCTTTCTTT
CAWSVGVGTEAFF
>.|.|TRBJ1-2|14|TRBV10-3
TGTGCCATCAGTCGAGGGGGTCTCGACTATGGCTACACCTTC
CAISRGGLDYGYTF
>once|.|TRBJ1-4|13|TRBV19
TGTGCCAGTAGTATAGTTCGGGGGGAAAAACTGTTTTTT
CASSIVRGEKLFF
>.|.|TRBJ2-2|16|TRBV9
TGTGCCAGCAGCTTAATAGCGGCCGCGAACACCGGGGAGCTGTTTTTT
CASSLIAAANTGELFF
>.|.|TRBJ2-5|18|TRBV30
TGTGCCTGGATAGGGTATGGGGGGGGGCGACTCCACCAAGAGACCCAGTACTTC
CAWIGYGGGRLHQETQYF
>.|.|TRBJ1-2|9|TRBV19
TGTGCCGGCTGTGAAGGCTACACCTTC
CAGCEGYTF
>.|.|TRBJ1-6|14|TRBV28
TGTGCCAGCAGTCCCGATGGGCTTAATTCACCCCTCCACTTT
CASSPDGLNSPLHF
>.|.|TRBJ2-1|13|TRBV5-1
TGCGCCAGCAGCTTGGCCAATTACAATGAGCAGTTCTTC
CASSLANYNEQFF
>few|.|TRBJ1-1|13|TRBV4-3
TGCGCCAGCAGCCAAGCCCCAGGGGCTGGGGCTTTCTTT
CASSQAPGAGAFF
>.|.|TRBJ1-2|15|TRBV5-6
TGTGCCAGCAGCTTATGGGGCCCGGGACTCCATGGCTACACCTTC
CASSLWGPGLHGYTF
>.|.|TRBJ2-1|15|TRBV19
TGTGCCAGTACCATTCTAGCGAGCTCCTACAATGAGCAGTTCTTC
CASTILASSYNEQFF
>.|.|TRBJ2-2|15|TRBV7-2
TGTGCCAGCAGCCTAATCAGGGGCCACACCGGGGAGCTGTTTTTT
CASSLIRGHTGELFF
>.|.|TRBJ2-3|15|TRBV5-6
TGTGCCAGCAGCCTTGGGCACGGTAGCACAGATACGCAGTATTTT
CASSLGHGSTDTQYF
>.|.|TRBJ1-1|12|TRBV9
TGTGCCAGCAGCCCTAGGGGGACTGAAGCTTTCTTT
CASSPRGTEAFF
>.|.|TRBJ1-6|16|TRBV19
TGTGCCAGTAGTTTAAACAGGGTAGAGGGGAATTCACCCCTCCACTTT
CASSLNRVEGNSPLHF
>.|TRBD2|TRBJ2-1|15|TRBV28
TGTGCCAGCAGTTTTAGCGGGAGGGAGTTAGGGGAGCAGTTCTTC
CASSFSGRELGEQFF
>.|TRBD1|TRBJ1-4|14|TRBV27
TGTGCCAGCAGCCTAGGGGGCACAGGGGAAAAACTGTTTTTT
CASSLGGTGEKLFF
>.|.|TRBJ1-4|17|TRBV4-2
TGTGCCAGCAGCCCTACCCAGCCAGGACACGGAACCGAAAAACTGTTTTTT
CASSPTQPGHGTEKLFF
>.|.|TRBJ2-7|12|TRBV18
TGTGCCAGCTCCCAAGACAGTAGCGAGCAGTACTTC
CASSQDSSEQYF
>.|.|TRBJ1-2|14|TRBV5-1
TGCGCCAGCACCACCGGGGGAGGTAGCTATGGCTACACCTTC
CASTTGGGSYGYTF
>.|.|TRBJ2-1|11|TRBV5-1
TGCGCCAGCAGCTTTAGTAATGAGCAGTTCTTC
CASSFSNEQFF
>.|.|TRBJ1-4|14|TRBV27
TGTGCCAGCAGTTTTGTTGGCACTAATGAAAAACTGTTTTTT
CASSFVGTNEKLFF
>.|TRBD1|TRBJ1-1|15|TRBV5-4
TGTGCCAGCAGCTTGGGGACAGGGGGCTCAACTGAAGCTTTCTTT
CASSLGTGGSTEAFF
>few|TRBD2|TRBJ2-1|17|TRBV4-3
TGCGCCAGCAGCCAAAGGACTAGCGGGGGGCCCTACAATGAGCAGTTCTTC
CASSQRTSGGPYNEQFF
>.|.|TRBJ1-2|14|TRBV5-1
TGCGCCAGCAGCTTGGGGGACTTTAACTATGGCTACACCTTC
CASSLGDFNYGYTF
>.|TRBD1|TRBJ2-7|15|TRBV7-2
TGTGCCAGCAGCTTTAAGGGACAGGGGAAAGGGGAGCAGTACTTC
CASSFKGQGKGEQYF
>few|.|TRBJ1-1|12|TRBV14
TGTGCCAGCAGCGGCCGGGACATAGAAGCTTTCTTT
CASSGRDIEAFF
>few|.|TRBJ1-1|12|TRBV6-1
TGTGCCACCCTAGGGGGGAACACTGAAGCTTTCTTT
CATLGGNTEAFF
>few|.|TRBJ1-3|17|TRBV1
.
CTSSRRQRFGSGNTIYF
>.|.|TRBJ2-2|16|TRBV7-8
TGTGCCAGCAGCCTGCGAGCGGGCTCGAACACCGGGGAGCTGTTTTTT
CASSLRAGSNTGELFF
>.|TRBD2|TRBJ2-1|15|TRBV6-5
TGTGCCAGCAGGCGACTAGCGGGGGGCTACAATGAGCAGTTCTTC
CASRRLAGGYNEQFF
>.|TRBD2|TRBJ2-3|16|TRBV7-6
TGTGCCAGCAGCTTAGGTCCGGGGGGTCTTACAGATACGCAGTATTTT
CASSLGPGGLTDTQYF
>.|.|TRBJ2-5|14|TRBV11-2
TGTGCCAGCAGCTCCTTAGGAGGACAAGAGACCCAGTACTTC
CASSSLGGQETQYF
>.|.|TRBJ2-1|16|TRBV4-3
TGCGCCAGCAGCCGATGGCGGATGACCGATTACAATGAGCAGTTCTTC
CASSRWRMTDYNEQFF
>.|TRBD1|TRBJ2-7|16|TRBV5-5
TGTGCCAGCAGCTTGGGTTCCGGGACAGGGGGCTACGAGCAGTACTTC
CASSLGSGTGGYEQYF
>.|TRBD2|TRBJ2-2|14|TRBV10-3
TGTGCCATCAGTGAGCGGGGGGGCACCGGGGAGCTGTTTTTT
CAISERGGTGELFF
>many|TRBD1|TRBJ2-2|15|TRBV5-6
TGTGCCAGCAGCGTAGGACAGGCGAACACCGGGGAGCTGTTTTTT
CASSVGQANTGELFF
>once|.|TRBJ2-1|13|TRBV5-1
TGCGCCAGCAGCTTGGAACCCCCCGGTGTACGGTTCTTC
CASSLEPPGVRFF